One sample yielded the 3 T cell receptor beta chains listed below, sequenced in a study of pediatric ulcerative colitis. The method was immunoSEQ multiplex PCR; TCRdb's version includes in-frame clones alone and lacks a portion of them. The sample records about 22,000 clones, roughly two thirds being singletons. The rectum was sampled with one to two pinch biopsies at colonoscopy. The sequenced material came from gut tissue. Receptors originate from a boy aged 5-17 years with severe ulcerative colitis.

The chain couples TRBV7-2 to TRBJ2-2, with D maybe TRBD1 (7 bases). The CDR3 loop spans 16 amino acids. Germline V gene sequence: CDR1 SGHTA, CDR2 FQGNSA. V lost 2 bases and J 3 bases, leaving 13 bases between the germline ends. The CDR3 protein is CASSLTGDSYTGELFF. The CDR3 coding sequence is TGTGCCAGCAGCTTAACGGGGGACAGTTACACCGGGGAGCTGTTTTTT. Drawing the rest from reference TRBV7-2 and TRBJ2-2, the complete variable domain is GAGVSQSPSNKVTEKGKDVELRCDPISGHTALYWYRQSLGQGLEFLIYFQGNSAPDKSGLPSDRFSAERTGGSVSTLTIQRTQQEDSAVYLCASSLTGDSYTGELFFGEGSRLTVL.

This clone was seen more than once but under ten times. The chain links TRBV2 to TRBJ2-7; 7 bases map to TRBD1. CDR3 size: 15 residues. J was trimmed by 2 bases and V by 7 bases; bases with no gene match: 11. CDR1 SNHLY and CDR2 FYNNEI come from the germline V gene. Here the CDR3 DNA reads TGTGCCAGCAATGTACAGGGGCCTCGTACCTACGAGCAGTACTTC. Translated: CASNVQGPRTYEQYF.

V and J are TRBV5-1 and TRBJ1-2; no definite D call. Germline assignment: CDR1 SGHRS and CDR2 YFSETQ. CDR3 length: 13 amino acids. Trimming took 4 bases from V and 3 from J, leaving 10 bases between them. The CDR3 sequence: CASSPKGDYGYTF. For the CDR3, the DNA is TGCGCCAGCAGCCCAAAGGGAGACTATGGCTACACCTTC.